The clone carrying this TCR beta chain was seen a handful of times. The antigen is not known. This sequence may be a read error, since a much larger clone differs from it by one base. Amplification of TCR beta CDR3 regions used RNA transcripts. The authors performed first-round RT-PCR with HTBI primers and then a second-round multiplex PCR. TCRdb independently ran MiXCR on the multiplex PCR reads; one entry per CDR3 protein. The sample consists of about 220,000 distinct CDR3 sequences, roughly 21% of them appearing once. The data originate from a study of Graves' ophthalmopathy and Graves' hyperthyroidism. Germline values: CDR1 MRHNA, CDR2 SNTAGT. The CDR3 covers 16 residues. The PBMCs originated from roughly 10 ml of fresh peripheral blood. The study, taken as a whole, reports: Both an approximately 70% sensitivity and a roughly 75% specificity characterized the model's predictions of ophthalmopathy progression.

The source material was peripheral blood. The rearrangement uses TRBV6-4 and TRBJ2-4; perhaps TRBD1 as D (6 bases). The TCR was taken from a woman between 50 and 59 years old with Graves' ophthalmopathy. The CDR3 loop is CASTSPGSKTGDIQDF. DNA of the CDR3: TGTGCCAGCACCTCCCCGGGCTCGAAAACTGGGGACATTCAGGACTTC.